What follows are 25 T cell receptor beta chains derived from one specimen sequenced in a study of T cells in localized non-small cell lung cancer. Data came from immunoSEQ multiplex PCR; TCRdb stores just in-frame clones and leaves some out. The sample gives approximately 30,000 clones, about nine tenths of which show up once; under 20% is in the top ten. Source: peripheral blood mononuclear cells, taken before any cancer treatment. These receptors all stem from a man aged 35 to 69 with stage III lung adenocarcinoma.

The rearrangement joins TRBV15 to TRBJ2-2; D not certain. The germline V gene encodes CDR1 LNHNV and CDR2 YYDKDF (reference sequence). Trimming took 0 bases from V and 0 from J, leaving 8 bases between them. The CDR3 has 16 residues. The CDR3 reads CATSRDAPANTGELFF. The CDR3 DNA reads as TGTGCCACCAGCAGAGATGCCCCAGCGAACACCGGGGAGCTGTTTTTT.

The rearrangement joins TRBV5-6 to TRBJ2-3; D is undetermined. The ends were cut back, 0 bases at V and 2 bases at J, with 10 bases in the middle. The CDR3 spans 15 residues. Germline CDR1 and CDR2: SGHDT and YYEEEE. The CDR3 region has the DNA TGTGCCAGCAGCTTGGGGGGTACCACCACAGATACGCAGTATTTT. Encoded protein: CASSLGGTTTDTQYF.

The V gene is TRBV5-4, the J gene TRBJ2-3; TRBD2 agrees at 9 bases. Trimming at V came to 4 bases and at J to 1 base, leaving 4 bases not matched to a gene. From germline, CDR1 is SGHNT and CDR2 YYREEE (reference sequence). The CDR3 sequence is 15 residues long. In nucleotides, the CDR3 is TGTGCCAGCAGCATATCTAGCGGGGGCACAGATACGCAGTATTTT. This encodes CASSISSGGTDTQYF.

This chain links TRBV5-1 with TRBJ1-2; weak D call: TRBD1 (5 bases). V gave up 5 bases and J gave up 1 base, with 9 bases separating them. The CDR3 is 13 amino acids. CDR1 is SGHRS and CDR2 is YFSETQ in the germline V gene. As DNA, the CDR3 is TGCGCCAGCAGAAAAGACAGTAACTATGGCTACACCTTC. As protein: CASRKDSNYGYTF.

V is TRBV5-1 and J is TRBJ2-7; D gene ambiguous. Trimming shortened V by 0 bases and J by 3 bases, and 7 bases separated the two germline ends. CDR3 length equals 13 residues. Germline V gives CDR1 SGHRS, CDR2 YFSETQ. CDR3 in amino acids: CASSLGSYYEQYF. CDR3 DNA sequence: TGCGCCAGCAGCTTGGGCAGCTACTACGAGCAGTACTTC.

The CDR3 region is CASSGQAQYF. In DNA form, the CDR3 reads TGTGCCAGCAGCGGTCAAGCCCAGTACTTC. V and J are TRBV7-2 and TRBJ2-5; D uncertain. The V gene's germline CDR1 is SGHTA and CDR2 FQGNSA. Trimming stripped 5 bases from V and 9 bases from J, with 7 bases between. The CDR3 spans 10 residues.

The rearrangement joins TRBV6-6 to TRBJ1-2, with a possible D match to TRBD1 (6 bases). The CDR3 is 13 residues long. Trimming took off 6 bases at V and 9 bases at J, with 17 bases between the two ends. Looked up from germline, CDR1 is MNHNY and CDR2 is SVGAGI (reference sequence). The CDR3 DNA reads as TGTGCCAGCAGCTCACCTACAGGGATTCGCTACACCTTC. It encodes CASSSPTGIRYTF.

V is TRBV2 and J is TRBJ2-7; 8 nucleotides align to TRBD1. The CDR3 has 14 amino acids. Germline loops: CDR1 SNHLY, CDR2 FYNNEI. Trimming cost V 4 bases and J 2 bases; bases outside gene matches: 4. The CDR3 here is CASSAQGATYEQYF. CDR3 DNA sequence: TGTGCCAGCAGTGCCCAGGGGGCTACCTACGAGCAGTACTTC.

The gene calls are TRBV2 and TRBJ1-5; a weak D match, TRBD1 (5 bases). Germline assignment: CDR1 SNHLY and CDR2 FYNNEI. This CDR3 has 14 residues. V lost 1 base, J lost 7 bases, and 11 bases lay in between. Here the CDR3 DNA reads TGTGCCAGCAGTGAAGAGTGGAGGGGACAGCCCCAGCATTTT. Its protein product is CASSEEWRGQPQHF. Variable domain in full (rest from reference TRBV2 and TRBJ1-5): EPEVTQTPSHQVTQMGQEVILRCVPISNHLYFYWYRQILGQKVEFLVSFYNNEISEKSEIFDDQFSVERPDGSNFTLKIRSTKLEDSAMYFCASSEEWRGQPQHFGDGTRLSIL.

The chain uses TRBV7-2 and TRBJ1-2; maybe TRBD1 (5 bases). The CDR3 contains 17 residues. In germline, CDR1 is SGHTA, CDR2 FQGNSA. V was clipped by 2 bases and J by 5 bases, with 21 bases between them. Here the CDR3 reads CASSLRGDRINNYGYTF. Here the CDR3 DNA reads TGTGCCAGCAGCTTACGTGGTGACAGAATTAATAATTATGGCTACACCTTC.

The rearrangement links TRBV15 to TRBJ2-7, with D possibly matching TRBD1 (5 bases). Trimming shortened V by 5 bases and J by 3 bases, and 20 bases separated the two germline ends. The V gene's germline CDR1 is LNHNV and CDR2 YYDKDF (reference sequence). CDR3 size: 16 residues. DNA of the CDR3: TGTGCCACCAGCCGTAGATCGATACAGGATATCTACGAGCAGTACTTC. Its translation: CATSRRSIQDIYEQYF.

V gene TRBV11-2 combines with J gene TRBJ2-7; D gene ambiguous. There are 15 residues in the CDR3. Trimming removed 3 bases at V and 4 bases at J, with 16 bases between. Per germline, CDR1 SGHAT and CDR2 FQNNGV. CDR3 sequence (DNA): TGTGCCAGCAGCTTCATTAAGGGCCGTGCGTACGAGCAGTACTTC. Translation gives CASSFIKGRAYEQYF.

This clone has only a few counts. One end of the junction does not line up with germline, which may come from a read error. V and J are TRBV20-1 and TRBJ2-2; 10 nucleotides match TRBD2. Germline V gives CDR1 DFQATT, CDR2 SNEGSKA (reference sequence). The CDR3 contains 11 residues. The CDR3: CGTSDTGELFF. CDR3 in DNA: TGTGGGACTAGCGACACCGGGGAGCTGTTTTTT.

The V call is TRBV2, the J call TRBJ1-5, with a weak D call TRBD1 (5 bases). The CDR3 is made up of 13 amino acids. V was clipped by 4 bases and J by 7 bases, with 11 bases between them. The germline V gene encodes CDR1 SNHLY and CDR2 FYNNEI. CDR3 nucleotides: TGTGCCAGCAGTGCCAGGGAGAACCAGCCCCAGCATTTT. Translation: CASSARENQPQHF.

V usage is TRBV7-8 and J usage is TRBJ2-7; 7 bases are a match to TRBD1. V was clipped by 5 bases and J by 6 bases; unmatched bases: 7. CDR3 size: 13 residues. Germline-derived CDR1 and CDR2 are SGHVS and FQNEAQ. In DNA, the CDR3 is TGTGCCAGCAGCGTAGACAGGGCCCGCGAGCAGTACTTC. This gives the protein CASSVDRAREQYF.

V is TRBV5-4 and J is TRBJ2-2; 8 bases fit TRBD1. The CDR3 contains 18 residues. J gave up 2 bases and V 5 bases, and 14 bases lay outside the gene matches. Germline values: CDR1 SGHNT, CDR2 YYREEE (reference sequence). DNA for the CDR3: TGTGCCAGCAGAAGGGACAGGAAAAGCTTCCCTAACACCGGGGAGCTGTTTTTT. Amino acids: CASRRDRKSFPNTGELFF. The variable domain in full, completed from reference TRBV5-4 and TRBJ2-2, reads ETGVTQSPTHLIKTRGQQVTLRCSSQSGHNTVSWYQQALGQGPQFIFQYYREEENGRGNFPPRFSGLQFPNYSSELNVNALELDDSALYLCASRRDRKSFPNTGELFFGEGSRLTVL.

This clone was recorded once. The CDR3 is CASSYPGTMMEKLFF. CDR3 sequence (DNA): TGTGCCAGCAGTTACCCTGGAACGATGATGGAAAAACTGTTTTTT. The chain carries TRBV6-5 and TRBJ1-4; D remains unclear. The germline V gene has CDR1 MNHEY and CDR2 SVGAGI. The V and J ends lost 2 bases and 8 bases respectively, with 15 bases between them. The CDR3 extends over 15 amino acids.

The CDR3 DNA is TGTGCCAGCAGCCCTGATAACATCGGTACGCAGTATTTT. This sequence encodes CASSPDNIGTQYF. V usage is TRBV7-9 and J usage is TRBJ2-3; the D is unclear. Germline V gives CDR1 SEHNR, CDR2 FQNEAQ (reference sequence). The CDR3 totals 13 residues. Trimming removed 5 bases from V and 8 bases from J, with 14 bases in between. Drawing the rest from reference TRBV7-9 and TRBJ2-3, the complete variable domain is DTGVSQNPRHKITKRGQNVTFRCDPISEHNRLYWYRQTLGQGPEFLTYFQNEAQLEKSRLLSDRFSAERPKGSFSTLEIQRTEQGDSAMYLCASSPDNIGTQYFGPGTRLTVL.

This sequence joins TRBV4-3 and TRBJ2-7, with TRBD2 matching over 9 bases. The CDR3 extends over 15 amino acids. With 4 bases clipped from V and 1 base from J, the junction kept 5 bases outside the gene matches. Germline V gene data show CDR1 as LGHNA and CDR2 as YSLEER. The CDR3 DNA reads TGCGCCAGCAGCCCCGGGACTAGCCTTTCCTACGAGCAGTACTTC. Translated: CASSPGTSLSYEQYF.

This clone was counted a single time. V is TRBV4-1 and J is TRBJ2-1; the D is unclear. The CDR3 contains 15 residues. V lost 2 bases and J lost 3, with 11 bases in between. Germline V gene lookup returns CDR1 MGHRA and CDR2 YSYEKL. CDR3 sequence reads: CASSQSRVVYNEQFF. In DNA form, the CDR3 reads TGCGCCAGCAGCCAATCACGAGTAGTCTACAATGAGCAGTTCTTC.

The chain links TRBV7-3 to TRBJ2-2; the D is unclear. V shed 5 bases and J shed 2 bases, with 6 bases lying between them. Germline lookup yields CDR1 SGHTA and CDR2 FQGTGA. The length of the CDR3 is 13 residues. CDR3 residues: CASSSSNTGELFF. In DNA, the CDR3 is TGTGCCAGCAGCAGCTCTAACACCGGGGAGCTGTTTTTT.

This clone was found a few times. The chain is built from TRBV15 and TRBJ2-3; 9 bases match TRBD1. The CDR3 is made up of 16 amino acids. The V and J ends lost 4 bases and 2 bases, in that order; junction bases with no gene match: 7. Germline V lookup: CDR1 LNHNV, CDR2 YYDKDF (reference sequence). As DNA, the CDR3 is TGTGCCACCAGCACCGGGACAGGGCAGGACACAGATACGCAGTATTTT. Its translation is CATSTGTGQDTDTQYF.

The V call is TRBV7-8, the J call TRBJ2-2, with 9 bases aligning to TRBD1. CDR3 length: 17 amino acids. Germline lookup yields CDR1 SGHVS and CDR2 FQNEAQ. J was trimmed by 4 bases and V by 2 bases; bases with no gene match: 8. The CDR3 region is CASSLPIGTGFTGELFF. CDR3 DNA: TGTGCCAGCAGCTTACCAATCGGGACAGGGTTCACCGGGGAGCTGTTTTTT.

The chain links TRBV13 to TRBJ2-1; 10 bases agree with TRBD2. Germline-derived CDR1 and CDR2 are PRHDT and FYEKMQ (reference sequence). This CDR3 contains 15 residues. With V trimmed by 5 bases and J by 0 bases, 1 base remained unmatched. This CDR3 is CASSLAGASYNEQFF. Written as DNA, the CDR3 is TGTGCCAGCAGCCTAGCGGGGGCCTCCTACAATGAGCAGTTCTTC. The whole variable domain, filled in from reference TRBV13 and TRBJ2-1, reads AAGVIQSPRHLIKEKRETATLKCYPIPRHDTVYWYQQGPGQDPQFLISFYEKMQSDKGSIPDRFSAQQFSDYHSELNMSSLELGDSALYFCASSLAGASYNEQFFGPGTRLTVL.

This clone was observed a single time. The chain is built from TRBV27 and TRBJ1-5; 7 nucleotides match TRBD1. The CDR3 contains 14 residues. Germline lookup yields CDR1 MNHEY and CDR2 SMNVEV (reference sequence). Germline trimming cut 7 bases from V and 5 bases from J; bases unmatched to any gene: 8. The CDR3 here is CASTSSGGDQPQHF. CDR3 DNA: TGTGCCAGCACCTCATCAGGGGGAGATCAGCCCCAGCATTTT.